The rows below give T cell receptor beta chains drawn from one sample of a study of immune characterization of retroperitoneal liposarcoma. TCRdb reanalysed the PCR reads using MiXCR and keeps one entry per CDR3 protein. This sample has roughly 11,000 distinct CDR3 sequences, with around 28% found just once. The material sequenced was tumor tissue. The receptor set was obtained from a male donor with retroperitoneal liposarcoma. The CDR3 runs from the conserved cysteine through the conserved F or W. Each record gives: CDR3 protein, V gene, J gene.

CASSLIEVSRRSGELFF	TRBV5-6	TRBJ2-2
CASSSQGYGYTF	TRBV7-2	TRBJ1-2
CASSLGWTSDSYNEQFF	TRBV7-9	TRBJ2-1
CASSGLAGFNEQYF	TRBV12-3/TRBV12-4	.
CASSYSSGAEQFF	TRBV6-6	TRBJ2-1
CASSPGTSEQYF	TRBV6-1	TRBJ2-5
CASTSSGGAVEQFF	TRBV6-1	TRBJ2-1
CASSARNNNNEQYF	TRBV27	.
CASTPNGTSDNEQFF	TRBV12-3/TRBV12-4	.
CASSEKETQFF	TRBV10-2	TRBJ2-1
CASSSSVSSYNEQFF	TRBV6-1	TRBJ2-1